A single sample is the source of the 31 T cell receptor beta chains below, sequenced in a study of spatial heterogeneity in lung cancer. MiXCR, applied by TCRdb to the 5' RACE reads, yields one record per CDR3 protein. The table records about 80,000 distinct CDR3 sequences, approximately 18% of them present only once. The time point is: sample taken at primary tumor resection. The study sequenced unsorted whole RNA from tumor, nontumor lung or frozen PBMC. The sequencing used PBMCs, collected at surgery. The receptors stem from a male donor with early-stage non-small cell lung cancer.

Here the CDR3 DNA reads TGTGCCAGCGGAGTAGCGGGAGTTTTTGAGCAGTTCTTC. Its protein product is CASGVAGVFEQFF. The chain combines TRBV7-9 with TRBJ2-1; 9 bases agree with TRBD2. The CDR3 is 13 residues long. Unmatched junction bases numbered 8, after V lost 8 bases and J lost 9 bases. Germline V gene data show CDR1 as SEHNR and CDR2 as FQNEAQ (reference sequence).

This clonotype was seen a handful of times. The rearrangement links TRBV20-1 to TRBJ1-5; D is ambiguous. The CDR3 runs 11 residues. V shed 6 bases and J shed 7 bases, with 10 bases lying between them. Germline V lookup: CDR1 DFQATT, CDR2 SNEGSKA (reference sequence). In nucleotides, the CDR3 is TGCAGTGCGCCTCTAGAGCAGCCCCAGCATTTT. Translation: CSAPLEQPQHF.

This clonotype was found a few times. V is TRBV29-1 and J is TRBJ2-1; D may be TRBD1 (6 bases). Trimming removed 6 bases from V and 0 bases from J, with 15 bases in between. Looked up from germline, CDR1 is SQVTM and CDR2 is ANQGSEA. The CDR3 runs 15 residues. The CDR3 DNA is TGCAGCGTGGGGGCCCTGTCGAGCTCCTACAATGAGCAGTTCTTC. Amino acids: CSVGALSSSYNEQFF.

This chain connects TRBV27 to TRBJ2-7; D is unclear. V lost 6 bases to trimming and J lost 5 bases, with 8 bases between them. CDR1 and CDR2 (germline): MNHEY, SMNVEV (reference sequence). The CDR3 has 11 residues. This CDR3 reads CASSSLDEQYF. The CDR3 DNA sequence: TGTGCCAGCAGCTCTTTAGACGAGCAGTACTTC.

The sample holds a few counts of this clonotype. The chain combines TRBV6-2 or TRBV6-3 with TRBJ2-4; D is undetermined. V lost 8 bases to trimming and J lost 5 bases, with 10 bases between them. This CDR3 spans 12 amino acids. CDR1 is MNHEY, CDR2 SVGEGT, per germline. The CDR3 region is CASGADENIQYF. The DNA of the CDR3 is TGTGCCAGCGGCGCAGACGAAAACATTCAGTACTTC.

The rearrangement uses TRBV5-4 and TRBJ1-3; tentative D call: TRBD1 (5 bases). Per germline, CDR1 SGHNT and CDR2 YYREEE (reference sequence). V lost 4 bases to trimming and J lost 0 bases, with 14 bases between them. This CDR3 is built from 16 residues. As DNA, the CDR3 is TGTGCCAGCAGCCGTGGGGCGGGGCCCTCTGGAAACACCATATATTTT. It specifies CASSRGAGPSGNTIYF.

This clonotype was seen a handful of times. The chain recombines TRBV27 with TRBJ1-2, with a weak D call TRBD1 (5 bases). The CDR3 has 14 amino acids. The ends were cut back, 5 bases at V and 4 bases at J, with 14 bases in the middle. The germline CDR1 and CDR2 sequences are MNHEY and SMNVEV (reference sequence). The CDR3 region is CASSIQGTGYGYTF. The DNA for the CDR3 is TGTGCCAGCAGTATCCAGGGTACCGGCTATGGCTACACCTTC.

This clonotype was detected only a few times. The CDR3, as DNA: TGTGCCACCAGCAGGGGGGAGGTTCGAGAGACCCAGTACTTC. Translation gives CATSRGEVRETQYF. This chain uses TRBV15 with TRBJ2-5; possibly TRBD2 for D (6 bases). Trimming cost V 3 bases and J 4 bases, with 12 bases left between them. The V gene's germline CDR1 is LNHNV and CDR2 YYDKDF (reference sequence). The CDR3 consists of 14 residues.

This chain uses TRBV7-3 with TRBJ2-3; TRBD2 matches 10 bases. CDR1 and CDR2 (germline): SGHTA, FQGTGA. V dropped 2 bases and J dropped 4; count of bases not matched to a gene: 0. The CDR3 consists of 14 residues. The CDR3 DNA is TGTGCCAGCAGCTTAGGGACTAGCGCAGATACGCAGTATTTT. It codes for CASSLGTSADTQYF.

In this sample, this clonotype turned up a few times. The J gene is TRBJ1-5, the V gene TRBV12-3 or TRBV12-4; D not certain. This CDR3 comprises 14 residues. V was cut by 7 bases and J by 6 bases, with 16 bases left in between. CDR3 sequence reads: CASTSTNAGQPQHF. The CDR3 nucleotides are TGTGCCAGCACCTCGACTAACGCGGGTCAGCCCCAGCATTTT.

This clonotype was counted between two and nine times. The chain uses TRBV19 and TRBJ1-5; D call uncertain. Germline V lookup: CDR1 LNHDA, CDR2 SQIVND (reference sequence). The CDR3 covers 13 residues. Trimming removed 6 bases from V and 4 bases from J, with 10 bases in between. The CDR3 DNA reads TGTGCCAGTAGCGACAAAGCGAATCAGCCCCAGCATTTT. Its protein is CASSDKANQPQHF.

The chain couples TRBV3-1 to TRBJ2-7; TRBD2 is a possible D gene (6 bases). Looked up from germline, CDR1 is LGHDT and CDR2 is YNNKEL (reference sequence). The length of the CDR3 is 13 residues. V was cut by 8 bases and J by 3 bases, with 14 bases left in between. The CDR3 region has the DNA TGTGCCAGCGGGATGGGACTCCGCTACGAGCAGTACTTC. This gives the protein CASGMGLRYEQYF.

The chain uses TRBV6-5 and TRBJ2-5, with TRBD2 identical over 12 bases. V was pared by 4 bases and J by 0 bases, with 3 bases of the junction left unmatched. The CDR3 spans 16 residues. Germline V gives CDR1 MNHEY, CDR2 SVGAGI. The CDR3 region has the DNA TGTGCCAGCAGTTCTTGGACTAGCGGGGACCAAGAGACCCAGTACTTC. Translating it yields CASSSWTSGDQETQYF.

This clonotype was recorded at least ten times. This chain connects TRBV5-1 to TRBJ1-2; D may be TRBD1 (5 bases). The V and J ends lost 0 bases and 1 base respectively, with 7 bases between them. This CDR3 is built from 14 residues. Germline CDR1 SGHRS, CDR2 YFSETQ. CDR3 amino acids: CASSLDRSNYGYTF. The DNA for the CDR3 is TGCGCCAGCAGCTTGGACAGGAGTAACTATGGCTACACCTTC.

V and J are TRBV7-9 and TRBJ2-4, with D perhaps being TRBD1 or TRBD2 (6 bases each). Germline values: CDR1 SEHNR, CDR2 FQNEAQ (reference sequence). Trimming pared 2 bases from V and 3 bases from J, leaving 8 bases between. The CDR3 contains 14 residues. The CDR3 sequence is CASSLKGGKNIQYF. Here the CDR3 DNA reads TGTGCCAGCAGCTTAAAGGGGGGCAAAAACATTCAGTACTTC.

The chain is built from TRBV28 and TRBJ2-7; possibly TRBD2 for D (6 bases). V was clipped by 7 bases and J by 1 base, with 14 bases between them. This CDR3 is built from 14 residues. CDR1 and CDR2 from the germline V gene are MDHEN and SYDVKM. The CDR3 coding sequence is TGTGCCAGCAATGGTCGGGAGCGTTCCTACGAGCAGTACTTC. It translates to CASNGRERSYEQYF. The complete variable domain, with remaining parts taken from reference TRBV28 and TRBJ2-7, reads DVKVTQSSRYLVKRTGEKVFLECVQDMDHENMFWYRQDPGLGLRLIYFSYDVKMKEKGDIPEGYSVSREKKERFSLILESASTNQTSMYLCASNGRERSYEQYFGPGTRLTVT.

This clonotype has only a few counts. The V and J genes are TRBV7-6 and TRBJ1-3; weak D call: TRBD1 (6 bases). The germline V gene has CDR1 SGHVS and CDR2 FNYEAQ. The CDR3 sequence is 12 residues long. Trimming stripped 10 bases from V and 2 bases from J, with 9 bases between. Written as DNA, the CDR3 is TGTGCCACACAGGGTACTGGAAACACCATATATTTT. Amino acid sequence: CATQGTGNTIYF.

The chain joins TRBV3-1 to TRBJ2-3; D gene unclear. The CDR3 runs 15 residues. Germline CDR1 LGHDT, CDR2 YNNKEL (reference sequence). The ends were cut back, 1 base at V and 5 bases at J, with 13 bases in the middle. This CDR3 reads CASSQVGGTGDTQYF. The CDR3, as DNA: TGTGCCAGCAGCCAAGTAGGCGGTACGGGAGATACGCAGTATTTT.

The chain employs TRBV29-1 and TRBJ1-2; D is unresolved. CDR1 and CDR2 (germline): SQVTM, ANQGSEA. V was trimmed by 6 bases and J by 3 bases, leaving 23 bases between them. This CDR3 is built from 16 residues. CDR3 in amino acids: CSVLPGSPIRDYGYTF. The CDR3 DNA sequence: TGCAGCGTACTTCCGGGATCCCCAATCCGAGACTATGGCTACACCTTC.

This clonotype has just a few counts. This rearrangement joins TRBV2 to TRBJ2-5; D tentatively reads TRBD1 or TRBD2 (5 bases each). The V end was cut by 6 bases, the J end by 5 bases, with 16 bases between. The V gene's germline CDR1 is SNHLY and CDR2 FYNNEI. This CDR3 contains 14 residues. The CDR3 loop is CASRDGTPAETQYF. The CDR3 DNA is TGTGCCAGCAGGGACGGGACCCCCGCCGAGACCCAGTACTTC.

In its sample, this clonotype was seen a few times. The chain uses TRBV4-2 and TRBJ1-1; 10 positions match TRBD1. The CDR3 runs to 15 residues. The junction had 2 bases not matched to a gene; V was cut back by 0 bases and J by 4 bases. Germline V gene data show CDR1 as LGHNA and CDR2 as YNFKEQ. CDR3 coding DNA: TGTGCCAGCAGCCAAGAGGACAGGGGGGGCACTGAAGCTTTCTTT. It yields the protein CASSQEDRGGTEAFF.

This clonotype was counted only a few times. The rearrangement joins TRBV6-5 to TRBJ2-5; TRBD1 is a possible D gene (5 bases). Germline V gene lookup returns CDR1 MNHEY and CDR2 SVGAGI. V was clipped by 7 bases and J by 5 bases, with 5 bases between them. The CDR3 length is 10 residues. CDR3 amino acids: CASTGETQYF. CDR3 sequence (DNA): TGTGCCAGCACAGGGGAGACCCAGTACTTC.

This clonotype was detected a few times. This chain uses TRBV24-1 with TRBJ2-1, with TRBD2 identical over 7 bases. The J segment lost 4 bases and the V segment lost 4 bases, leaving 3 bases of the junction unmatched. The CDR3 totals 14 residues. Germline loops: CDR1 KGHDR, CDR2 SFDVKD. CDR3: CATSESGNYNEQFF. The CDR3 region has the DNA TGTGCCACCAGTGAAAGCGGGAATTACAATGAGCAGTTCTTC.

This clonotype was seen ten or more times. The chain links TRBV7-2 to TRBJ2-3; D not resolved. Trimming left V 5 bases short and J 0 bases short, with 3 bases between. The CDR3 sequence is 12 residues long. CDR1 and CDR2 (germline): SGHTA, FQGNSA. The CDR3 region has the DNA TGTGCCAGCAGCGCGAGCACAGATACGCAGTATTTT. It yields the protein CASSASTDTQYF.

This chain joins TRBV5-5 and TRBJ1-6, with no clear D. CDR1 is SGHKS and CDR2 is YYEKEE in the germline V gene (reference sequence). The CDR3 runs 14 residues. V shed 0 bases and J shed 10 bases, with 11 bases lying between them. The CDR3 sequence: CASSLEGGGSPLHF. The CDR3 DNA reads TGTGCCAGCAGCTTGGAAGGTGGCGGGTCACCCCTCCACTTT.

In this sample, this clonotype turned up a few times. V usage is TRBV12-3 or TRBV12-4 and J usage is TRBJ1-4, with D possibly TRBD1 on 5 matching bases. V shed 7 bases and J shed 0 bases, with 12 bases lying between them. This CDR3 has 15 amino acids. CDR3 DNA: TGTGCCAGCATACCGGGACGGGCAACTAATGAAAAACTGTTTTTT. Translating it yields CASIPGRATNEKLFF.

J is TRBJ1-5 and V is TRBV7-8; 10 bases line up with TRBD1. V was pared by 5 bases and J by 7 bases, with 8 bases of the junction left unmatched. Germline CDR1 reads SGHVS; CDR2 reads FQNEAQ. CDR3 length equals 15 residues. The CDR3 DNA reads TGTGCCAGCAGCAACCGGGACAGGGGCTTCCAGCCCCAGCATTTT. This gives the protein CASSNRDRGFQPQHF.

The sample holds a few counts of this clonotype. The chain recombines TRBV20-1 with TRBJ1-2; D gene uncertain. V dropped 2 bases and J dropped 6 bases, with 1 base sitting between them. Germline loops: CDR1 DFQATT, CDR2 SNEGSKA (reference sequence). The CDR3 totals 9 residues. The CDR3 spells CSARNGYTF. Here the CDR3 DNA reads TGCAGTGCTAGAAATGGCTACACCTTC.

The CDR3 loop reads CASTSQPYGYTF. The CDR3 DNA follows: TGTGCCAGCACCAGTCAGCCCTATGGCTACACCTTC. The rearrangement links TRBV12-3 or TRBV12-4 to TRBJ1-2; D remains ambiguous. Trimming pared 7 bases from V and 4 bases from J, leaving 10 bases between. The CDR3 length is 12 residues.

This clonotype was seen many times. The chain couples TRBV27 to TRBJ1-2; 7 nucleotides line up with TRBD1. V dropped 3 bases and J dropped 6; count of bases not matched to a gene: 4. The CDR3 totals 13 residues. The V gene's germline CDR1 is MNHEY and CDR2 SMNVEV (reference sequence). The chain's CDR3 is CASSFRDSDGYTF. In DNA, the CDR3 is TGTGCCAGCAGTTTCCGGGACAGCGATGGCTACACCTTC.

V is TRBV7-2 and J is TRBJ2-5, with D possibly being TRBD1 (6 bases). The germline V and J ends were trimmed by 2 bases and 7 bases, with 14 bases remaining between them. The CDR3 runs to 14 residues. Germline CDR1 reads SGHTA; CDR2 reads FQGNSA. This chain's CDR3 is CASSLSGGPGTQYF. The CDR3 DNA is TGTGCCAGCAGCTTAAGTGGGGGCCCCGGGACCCAGTACTTC. Variable domain in full (rest from reference TRBV7-2 and TRBJ2-5): GAGVSQSPSNKVTEKGKDVELRCDPISGHTALYWYRQSLGQGLEFLIYFQGNSAPDKSGLPSDRFSAERTGGSVSTLTIQRTQQEDSAVYLCASSLSGGPGTQYFGPGTRLLVL.